The T cell receptor beta chain under discussion was sequenced for a study of blood T cell repertoires in COVID-19. About the research overall: Specimens from acute and convalescent COVID-19 originated in the United States, Italy and Spain. The cDNA or gDNA used as material had been derived from T cells, B-cell-depleted T cells, or PBMCs.

This CDR3 has 10 amino acids. V lost 6 bases, J lost 7 bases, and 9 bases lay in between. Germline V gives CDR1 SQVTM, CDR2 ANQGSEA. Per the study methods: Nucleated cell counts were estimated from reference gene primer amplification. The assay was immunoSEQ multiplex PCR, and TCRdb's table has in-frame clones only and misses some. Clone size and the V and J calls come from that table; the DNA yielded D and trimming. The sample holds about 260,000 clones, 85% seen once. The V call is TRBV29-1, the J call TRBJ1-2; tentatively, D is TRBD1 (6 bases). The clonotype was recovered from a human donor in a cohort sampled during active COVID-19. The specimen sequenced was peripheral blood. The DNA for the CDR3 is TGCAGCGTCCGACAGGTTGGCTACACCTTC. Translation: CSVRQVGYTF.